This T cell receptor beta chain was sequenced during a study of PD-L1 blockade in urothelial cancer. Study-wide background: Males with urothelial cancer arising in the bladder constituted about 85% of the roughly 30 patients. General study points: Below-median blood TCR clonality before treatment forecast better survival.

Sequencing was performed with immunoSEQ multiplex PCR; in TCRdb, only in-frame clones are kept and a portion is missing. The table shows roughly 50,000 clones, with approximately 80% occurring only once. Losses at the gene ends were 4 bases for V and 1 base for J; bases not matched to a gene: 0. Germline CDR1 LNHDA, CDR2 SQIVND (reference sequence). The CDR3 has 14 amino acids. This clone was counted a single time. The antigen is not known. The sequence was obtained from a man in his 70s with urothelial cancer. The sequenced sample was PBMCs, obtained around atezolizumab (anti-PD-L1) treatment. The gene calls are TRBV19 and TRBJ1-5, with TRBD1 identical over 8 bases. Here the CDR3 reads CASSNRGSNQPQHF. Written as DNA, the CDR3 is TGTGCCAGTAGTAACAGGGGGAGCAATCAGCCCCAGCATTTT.